Presented here are 27 T cell receptor beta chains from one specimen sequenced in a study of blood T cell repertoires in COVID-19. Data came from immunoSEQ multiplex PCR; TCRdb stores just in-frame clones and leaves some out. The table includes under 250,000 clones, around 84% detected once. Sequenced input: PBMCs or T cells enriched from blood (not recorded which). The receptor set was obtained from a man aged 35 to 55 who had recovered from COVID-19.

The genes are TRBV2 and TRBJ1-5; 10 bases fit TRBD1. Germline V gives CDR1 SNHLY, CDR2 FYNNEI. With 3 bases clipped from V and 7 bases from J, the junction kept 6 bases outside the gene matches. The CDR3 consists of 15 residues. CDR3 amino acids: CASSEWTGGDQPQHF. The CDR3 DNA is TGTGCCAGCAGTGAGTGGACAGGGGGAGACCAGCCCCAGCATTTT.

The gene calls are TRBV11-2 and TRBJ1-2; TRBD1 matches 10 bases. This CDR3 comprises 14 residues. The J segment lost 4 bases and the V segment lost 3 bases, leaving 2 bases of the junction unmatched. Looked up from germline, CDR1 is SGHAT and CDR2 is FQNNGV. CDR3 in DNA: TGTGCCAGCAGCTTGGGACAGGGGCCCTATGGCTACACCTTC. Residues: CASSLGQGPYGYTF.

The table lists this clone with a count of one. For the CDR3, the DNA is TGTGCCAGCAGTGCGTGGAGTGGAAGACAGGGTGAAGCTTTCTTT. The encoded protein is CASSAWSGRQGEAFF. This chain uses TRBV2 with TRBJ1-1; 7 nucleotides match TRBD1. V was pared by 4 bases and J by 7 bases, with 12 bases of the junction left unmatched. Germline CDR1 and CDR2: SNHLY and FYNNEI. The CDR3 runs 15 residues. Supplemented by reference TRBV2 and TRBJ1-1, the full variable domain reads EPEVTQTPSHQVTQMGQEVILRCVPISNHLYFYWYRQILGQKVEFLVSFYNNEISEKSEIFDDQFSVERPDGSNFTLKIRSTKLEDSAMYFCASSAWSGRQGEAFFGQGTRLTVV.

The genes are TRBV7-9 and TRBJ2-4; 12 bases map to TRBD1. Losses at the gene ends were 5 bases for V and 8 bases for J; bases not matched to a gene: 7. CDR3 length: 15 amino acids. The germline gives CDR1 SEHNR, CDR2 FQNEAQ (reference sequence). CDR3 residues: CASSPRDRGRDIQYF. The CDR3, as DNA: TGTGCCAGCAGCCCCCGGGACAGGGGGCGAGACATTCAGTACTTC.

The chain carries TRBV19 and TRBJ1-2; D remains ambiguous. The germline V gene has CDR1 LNHDA and CDR2 SQIVND (reference sequence). The CDR3 runs to 12 residues. Trimming took off 8 bases at V and 0 bases at J, with 7 bases between the two ends. In nucleotides, the CDR3 is TGTGCCAGTGAGTCCACTAACTATGGCTACACCTTC. Residues: CASESTNYGYTF.

This clone was detected a few times. The J gene is TRBJ1-6, the V gene TRBV7-2, with 7 bases aligning to TRBD1. The J segment lost 7 bases and the V segment lost 5 bases, leaving 8 bases of the junction unmatched. The CDR3 spans 15 residues. Germline CDR1 and CDR2: SGHTA and FQGNSA. CDR3: CASSAQSGQNSPLHF. The CDR3 DNA sequence: TGTGCCAGCAGCGCGCAGTCGGGACAGAATTCACCCCTCCACTTT.

The chain couples TRBV4-3 to TRBJ1-1, with D maybe TRBD1 (5 bases). The V end was cut by 0 bases, the J end by 1 base, with 21 bases between. There are 19 residues in the CDR3. Germline V gene sequence: CDR1 LGHNA, CDR2 YSLEER. The CDR3 region has the DNA TGCGCCAGCAGCCAAGAGTGGGGTAGGCGCATAGGGGAGAACACTGAAGCTTTCTTT. It codes for CASSQEWGRRIGENTEAFF.

This clone was counted only a few times. V is TRBV6-1 and J is TRBJ1-4; TRBD1 is a possible D gene (5 bases). This CDR3 has 16 residues. V shed 0 bases and J shed 8 bases, with 16 bases lying between them. Germline V lookup: CDR1 MNHNS, CDR2 SASEGT. The CDR3 protein is CASSEAPAGLREKLFF. In DNA, the CDR3 is TGTGCCAGCAGTGAAGCCCCTGCAGGGTTACGGGAAAAACTGTTTTTT.

V usage is TRBV6-5 and J usage is TRBJ1-1, with D perhaps TRBD1 (5 bases). Germline-derived CDR1 and CDR2 are MNHEY and SVGAGI. The CDR3 loop spans 14 amino acids. V lost 4 bases to trimming and J lost 1 base, with 10 bases between them. The DNA of the CDR3 is TGTGCCAGCAGTTCACAGGCGCCGAACACTGAAGCTTTCTTT. This sequence encodes CASSSQAPNTEAFF.

This clone has just one count. This same CDR3 is encoded by further DNA sequences in the sample. The rearrangement links TRBV5-5 to TRBJ2-3, with TRBD2 as a possible D gene (7 bases). CDR1 is SGHKS, CDR2 YYEKEE, per germline (reference sequence). This CDR3 is 15 amino acids long. V was pared by 1 base and J by 0 bases, with 9 bases between. The CDR3 sequence: CASSLPGGSTDTQYF. DNA of the CDR3: TGTGCCAGCAGCTTGCCGGGGGGCAGCACAGATACGCAGTATTTT.

J is TRBJ1-1 and V is TRBV25-1; the D is unclear. V was pared by 5 bases and J by 11 bases, with 12 bases between. This CDR3 contains 11 residues. Germline V gene sequence: CDR1 MGHDK, CDR2 SYGVNS. CDR3 loop: CASSLLGVAFF. The DNA of the CDR3 is TGTGCCAGCAGTCTTTTGGGAGTGGCTTTCTTT.

The chain's CDR3 is CASSPGQAPYNEQFF. In nucleotides, the CDR3 is TGTGCCAGCTCACCTGGGCAGGCCCCCTACAATGAGCAGTTCTTC. The V gene is TRBV18, the J gene TRBJ2-1; no clear D gene. CDR3 size: 15 residues. The germline V and J ends were trimmed by 3 bases and 2 bases, with 11 bases remaining between them. The germline V gene has CDR1 KGHSH and CDR2 LQKENI.

The V call is TRBV27, the J call TRBJ1-2; 8 bases are a match to TRBD1. Germline values: CDR1 MNHEY, CDR2 SMNVEV (reference sequence). This CDR3 has 15 residues. The trim removed 8 bases at V and 8 bases at J, leaving 16 bases unmatched. CDR3 amino acids: CASAFSPRTGRGYTF. Written as DNA, the CDR3 is TGTGCCAGCGCATTCTCCCCGAGGACAGGGAGGGGCTACACCTTC.

The chain carries TRBV30 and TRBJ1-1; D is unclear. CDR3 length equals 12 residues. Germline lookup yields CDR1 GTSNPN and CDR2 SVGIG (reference sequence). The V end lost 0 bases, the J end lost 6 bases, and 8 bases lay between the germline ends. In nucleotides, the CDR3 is TGTGCCTGGAGTGTTTTCGGGGCTGAAGCTTTCTTT. Translation: CAWSVFGAEAFF.

The gene calls are TRBV7-2 and TRBJ1-1, with D hard to call. Germline V gene lookup returns CDR1 SGHTA and CDR2 FQGNSA. With 0 bases removed from V and 11 bases from J, the gap between germline ends came to 16 bases. This CDR3 is built from 14 residues. Here the CDR3 DNA reads TGTGCCAGCAGCTTAGCGAACTCGTACTCGGGGGCTTTCTTT. It yields the protein CASSLANSYSGAFF.

The rearrangement links TRBV19 to TRBJ1-5; TRBD1 matches 9 bases. CDR3 length: 17 residues. Germline V CDR1 and CDR2: LNHDA, SQIVND (reference sequence). With 1 base clipped from V and 2 bases from J, the junction kept 6 bases outside the gene matches. The CDR3: CASSIVGDRDRNQPQHF. In nucleotides, the CDR3 is TGTGCCAGTAGTATAGTAGGGGACAGGGACCGCAATCAGCCCCAGCATTTT.

The rearrangement joins TRBV19 to TRBJ2-1, with D unclear. The V gene's germline CDR1 is LNHDA and CDR2 SQIVND (reference sequence). V gave up 3 bases and J gave up 5 bases, with 5 bases separating them. The CDR3 loop spans 12 amino acids. CDR3 residues: CASSIGDNEQFF. In nucleotides, the CDR3 is TGTGCCAGTAGTATCGGAGACAATGAGCAGTTCTTC.

This clone was counted a single time. This chain uses TRBV9 with TRBJ2-3; weak D call: TRBD1 (6 bases). Germline V gene lookup returns CDR1 SGDLS and CDR2 YYNGEE. The length of the CDR3 is 15 residues. V lost 1 base, J lost 1 base, and 10 bases lay in between. The chain's CDR3 is CASSVTGTRTDTQYF. DNA for the CDR3: TGTGCCAGCAGCGTAACAGGGACCCGCACAGATACGCAGTATTTT.

This rearrangement joins TRBV5-4 to TRBJ2-1, with D tentatively TRBD2 (6 bases). The CDR3 is 15 residues long. The V and J ends lost 1 base and 4 bases respectively, with 12 bases between them. CDR1 is SGHNT and CDR2 is YYREEE in the germline V gene (reference sequence). CDR3 in DNA: TGTGCCAGCAGCTTGATCGGGAGCCCTTACAATGAGCAGTTCTTC. Amino acids: CASSLIGSPYNEQFF. Combining the CDR3 with reference TRBV5-4 and TRBJ2-1 gives the whole variable domain ETGVTQSPTHLIKTRGQQVTLRCSSQSGHNTVSWYQQALGQGPQFIFQYYREEENGRGNFPPRFSGLQFPNYSSELNVNALELDDSALYLCASSLIGSPYNEQFFGPGTRLTVL.

The chain joins TRBV19 to TRBJ2-6, with 8 bases that match TRBD1. V gave up 4 bases and J gave up 2 bases; unmatched junction bases: 7. CDR3 length: 17 amino acids. The germline gives CDR1 LNHDA, CDR2 SQIVND (reference sequence). Here the CDR3 reads CASSTTRTGTGANVLTF. The CDR3 DNA is TGTGCCAGTAGTACAACCCGGACAGGGACTGGGGCCAACGTCCTGACTTTC.

V and J are TRBV7-9 and TRBJ1-5, with TRBD1 identical over 8 bases. Germline V lookup: CDR1 SEHNR, CDR2 FQNEAQ (reference sequence). This CDR3 has 17 amino acids. J was trimmed by 1 base and V by 5 bases; bases with no gene match: 10. This CDR3 reads CASSPPTGGRSNQPQHF. CDR3 bases: TGTGCCAGCAGCCCCCCAACAGGGGGAAGAAGCAATCAGCCCCAGCATTTT.

The chain recombines TRBV27 with TRBJ2-7; TRBD2 aligns across 8 bases. The CDR3 has 15 residues. The germline V gene has CDR1 MNHEY and CDR2 SMNVEV (reference sequence). Trimming cost V 3 bases and J 6 bases; bases outside gene matches: 10. The CDR3 here is CASSLVPRLAFEQYF. DNA of the CDR3: TGTGCCAGCAGTTTGGTACCCCGACTAGCGTTCGAGCAGTACTTC.

The V call is TRBV2, the J call TRBJ1-2; tentative D call: TRBD1 (6 bases). V dropped 1 base and J dropped 4 bases, with 7 bases sitting between them. This CDR3 contains 13 residues. Germline CDR1 SNHLY, CDR2 FYNNEI. The CDR3 region has the DNA TGTGCCAGCAGTGAAGGACAGGCCTATGGCTACACCTTC. Its translation is CASSEGQAYGYTF. Using reference TRBV2 and TRBJ1-2 for the parts outside the CDR3, the full variable domain is EPEVTQTPSHQVTQMGQEVILRCVPISNHLYFYWYRQILGQKVEFLVSFYNNEISEKSEIFDDQFSVERPDGSNFTLKIRSTKLEDSAMYFCASSEGQAYGYTFGSGTRLTVV.

This clone has only a few counts. V usage is TRBV15 and J usage is TRBJ1-1; D gene uncertain. The CDR3 has 13 amino acids. V lost 5 bases and J lost 2, with 9 bases in between. Germline loops: CDR1 LNHNV, CDR2 YYDKDF (reference sequence). The CDR3 region has the DNA TGTGCCACCAGCTGGACTTTTAACACTGAAGCTTTCTTT. It is translated as CATSWTFNTEAFF.

J is TRBJ1-2 and V is TRBV9; 7 bases agree with TRBD1. J gave up 8 bases and V 4 bases, and 14 bases lay outside the gene matches. The CDR3 is made up of 15 amino acids. Germline values: CDR1 SGDLS, CDR2 YYNGEE. The CDR3 here is CASSTPGQAEEGYTF. Here the CDR3 DNA reads TGTGCCAGCAGCACTCCCGGACAGGCTGAGGAGGGCTACACCTTC.

The rearrangement joins TRBV5-1 to TRBJ2-5, with D possibly being TRBD2 (5 bases). Germline-derived CDR1 and CDR2 are SGHRS and YFSETQ. The ends were cut back, 1 base at V and 3 bases at J, with 10 bases in the middle. The CDR3 runs 14 residues. This CDR3 reads CASSLFSGEETQYF. CDR3 nucleotide sequence: TGCGCCAGCAGCTTGTTCTCCGGGGAAGAGACCCAGTACTTC.

The V and J genes are TRBV10-3 and TRBJ2-2; D remains ambiguous. The CDR3 extends over 14 amino acids. V was shortened by 0 bases and J by 4 bases, with 6 bases between the two germline ends. The germline V gene encodes CDR1 ENHRY and CDR2 SYGVKD. The CDR3 protein is CAISESSLTGELFF. DNA of the CDR3: TGTGCCATCAGTGAGTCTAGCCTCACCGGGGAGCTGTTTTTT.